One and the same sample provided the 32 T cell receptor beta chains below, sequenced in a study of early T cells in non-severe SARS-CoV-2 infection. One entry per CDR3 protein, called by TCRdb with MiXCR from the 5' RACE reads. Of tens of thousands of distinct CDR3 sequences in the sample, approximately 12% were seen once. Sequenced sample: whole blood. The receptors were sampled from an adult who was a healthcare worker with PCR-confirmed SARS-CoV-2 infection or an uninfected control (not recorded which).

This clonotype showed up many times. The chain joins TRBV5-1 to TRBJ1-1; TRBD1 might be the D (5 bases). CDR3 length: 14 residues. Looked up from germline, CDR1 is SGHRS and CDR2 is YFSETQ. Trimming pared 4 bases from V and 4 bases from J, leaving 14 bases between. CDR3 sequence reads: CASSGGTGVTEAFF. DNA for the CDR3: TGCGCCAGCAGCGGCGGGACGGGGGTCACTGAAGCTTTCTTT.

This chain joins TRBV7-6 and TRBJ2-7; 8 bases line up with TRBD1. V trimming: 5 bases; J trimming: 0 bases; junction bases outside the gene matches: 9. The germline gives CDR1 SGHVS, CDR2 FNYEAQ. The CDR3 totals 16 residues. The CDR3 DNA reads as TGTGCCAGCAGCCCGAAAACGACAGGGGCCTCCTACGAGCAGTACTTC. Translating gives CASSPKTTGASYEQYF.

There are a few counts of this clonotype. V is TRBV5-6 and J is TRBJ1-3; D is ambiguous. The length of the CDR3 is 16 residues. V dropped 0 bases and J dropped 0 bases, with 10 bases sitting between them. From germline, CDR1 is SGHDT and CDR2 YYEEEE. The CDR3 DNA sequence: TGTGCCAGCAGCTTGGGCAGGCGCAGCTCTGGAAACACCATATATTTT. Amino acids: CASSLGRRSSGNTIYF.

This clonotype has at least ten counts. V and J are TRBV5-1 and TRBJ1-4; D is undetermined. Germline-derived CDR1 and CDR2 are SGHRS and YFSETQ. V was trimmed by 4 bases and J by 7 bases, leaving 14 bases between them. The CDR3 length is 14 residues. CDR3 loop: CASSLGIGPEKLFF. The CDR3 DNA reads TGCGCCAGCAGCCTCGGAATCGGCCCTGAAAAACTGTTTTTT.

The CDR3 nucleotides are TGTGCCAGCAGCTTGGTGGCCCCGCGATTGGGCACTGAAGCTTTCTTT. Translation gives CASSLVAPRLGTEAFF. The V call is TRBV5-5, the J call TRBJ1-1; D remains unclear. CDR1 is SGHKS and CDR2 is YYEKEE in the germline V gene (reference sequence). The CDR3 is 16 amino acids. The germline V and J ends were trimmed by 0 bases and 4 bases, with 16 bases remaining between them.

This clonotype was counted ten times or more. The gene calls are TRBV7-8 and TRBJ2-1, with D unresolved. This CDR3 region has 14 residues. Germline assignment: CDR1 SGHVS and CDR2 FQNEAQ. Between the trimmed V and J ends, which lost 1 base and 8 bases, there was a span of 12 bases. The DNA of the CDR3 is TGTGCCAGCAGCTTAGGGGTCACAAGGGATGAGCAGTTCTTC. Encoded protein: CASSLGVTRDEQFF. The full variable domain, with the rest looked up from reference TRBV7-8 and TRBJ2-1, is GAGVSQSPRYKVAKRGQDVALRCDPISGHVSLFWYQQALGQGPEFLTYFQNEAQLDKSGLPSDRFFAERPEGSVSTLKIQRTQQEDSAVYLCASSLGVTRDEQFFGPGTRLTVL.

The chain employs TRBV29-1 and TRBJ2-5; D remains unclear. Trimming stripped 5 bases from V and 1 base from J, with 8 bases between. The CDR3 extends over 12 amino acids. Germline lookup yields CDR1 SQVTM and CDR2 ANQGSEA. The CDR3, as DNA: TGCAGCGTTCGCATCCGCCAAGAGACCCAGTACTTC. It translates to CSVRIRQETQYF.

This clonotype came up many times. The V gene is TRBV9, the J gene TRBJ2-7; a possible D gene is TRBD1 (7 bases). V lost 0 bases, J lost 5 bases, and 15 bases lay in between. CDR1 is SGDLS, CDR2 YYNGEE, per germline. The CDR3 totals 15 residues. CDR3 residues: CASSVAQGGMNEQYF. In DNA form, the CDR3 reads TGTGCCAGCAGCGTAGCGCAGGGGGGTATGAACGAGCAGTACTTC.

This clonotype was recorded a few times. The CDR3: CATSDPTGATTSGRANEQFF. The CDR3 DNA sequence: TGTGCCACCAGTGACCCCACAGGGGCCACGACTAGCGGGAGGGCAAATGAGCAGTTCTTC. The rearrangement uses TRBV24-1 and TRBJ2-1; TRBD2 aligns across 14 bases. Trimming took 4 bases from V and 7 from J; bases not matched to a gene: 17. The CDR3 is 20 amino acids. Germline values: CDR1 KGHDR, CDR2 SFDVKD.

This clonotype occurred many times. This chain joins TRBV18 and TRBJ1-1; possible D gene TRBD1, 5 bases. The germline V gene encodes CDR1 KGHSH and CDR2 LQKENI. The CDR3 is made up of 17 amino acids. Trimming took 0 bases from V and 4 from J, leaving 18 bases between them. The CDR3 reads CASSPPGRTLQGTEAFF. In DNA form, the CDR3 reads TGTGCCAGCTCACCACCCGGGCGGACACTGCAGGGCACTGAAGCTTTCTTT. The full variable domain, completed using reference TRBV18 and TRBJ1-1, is NAGVMQNPRHLVRRRGQEARLRCSPMKGHSHVYWYRQLPEEGLKFMVYLQKENIIDESGMPKERFSAEFPKEGPSILRIQQVVRGDSAAYFCASSPPGRTLQGTEAFFGQGTRLTVV.

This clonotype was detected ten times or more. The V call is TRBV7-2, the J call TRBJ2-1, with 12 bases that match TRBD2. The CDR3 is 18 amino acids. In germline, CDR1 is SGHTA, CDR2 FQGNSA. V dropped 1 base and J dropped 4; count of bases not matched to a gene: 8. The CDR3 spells CASSLVGLAGSLYNEQFF. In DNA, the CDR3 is TGTGCCAGCAGCTTAGTTGGACTAGCGGGGTCCCTTTACAATGAGCAGTTCTTC.

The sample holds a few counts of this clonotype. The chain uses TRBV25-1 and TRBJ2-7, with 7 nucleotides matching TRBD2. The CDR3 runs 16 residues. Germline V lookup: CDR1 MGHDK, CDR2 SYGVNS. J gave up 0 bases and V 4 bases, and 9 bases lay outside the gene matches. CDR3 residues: CASSGISGPSSYEQYF. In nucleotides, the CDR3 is TGTGCCAGCAGTGGTATTAGCGGGCCCAGCTCCTACGAGCAGTACTTC.

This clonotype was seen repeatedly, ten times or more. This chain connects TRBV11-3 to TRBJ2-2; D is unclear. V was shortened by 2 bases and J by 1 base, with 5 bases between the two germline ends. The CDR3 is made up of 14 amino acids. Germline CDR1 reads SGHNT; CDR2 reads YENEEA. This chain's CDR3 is CASSLFENTGELFF. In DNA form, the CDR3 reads TGTGCCAGCAGCTTATTCGAGAACACCGGGGAGCTGTTTTTT.

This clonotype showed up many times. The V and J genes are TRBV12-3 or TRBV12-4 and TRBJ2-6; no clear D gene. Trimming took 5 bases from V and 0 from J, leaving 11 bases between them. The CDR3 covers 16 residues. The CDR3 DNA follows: TGTGCCAGCAGTCCGGGCCCCTCCTCTGGGGCCAACGTCCTGACTTTC. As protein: CASSPGPSSGANVLTF.

This chain's CDR3 is CSANLAGGPDTQYF. CDR3 DNA sequence: TGCAGTGCTAACCTAGCGGGGGGCCCAGATACGCAGTATTTT. The chain employs TRBV20-1 and TRBJ2-3; 11 bases are a match to TRBD2. This CDR3 comprises 14 residues. CDR1 and CDR2 (germline): DFQATT, SNEGSKA (reference sequence). Germline trimming cut 4 bases from V and 4 bases from J; bases unmatched to any gene: 4.

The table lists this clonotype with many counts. The CDR3 coding sequence is TGTGCCAGCAGTTTGGCGGGGGCGTCCTACAATGAGCAGTTCTTC. Residues: CASSLAGASYNEQFF. The rearrangement links TRBV12-3 or TRBV12-4 to TRBJ2-1, with D possibly TRBD2 on 7 matching bases. The CDR3 is made up of 15 amino acids. Deletions cut 3 bases from V and 1 base from J, with 10 bases between.

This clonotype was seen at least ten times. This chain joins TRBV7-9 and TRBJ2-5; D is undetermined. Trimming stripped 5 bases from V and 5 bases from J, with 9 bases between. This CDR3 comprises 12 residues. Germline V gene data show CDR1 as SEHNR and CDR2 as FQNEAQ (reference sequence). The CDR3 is CASSTQTETQYF. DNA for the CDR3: TGTGCCAGCAGCACACAAACGGAGACCCAGTACTTC. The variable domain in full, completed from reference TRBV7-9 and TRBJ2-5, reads DTGVSQNPRHKITKRGQNVTFRCDPISEHNRLYWYRQTLGQGPEFLTYFQNEAQLEKSRLLSDRFSAERPKGSFSTLEIQRTEQGDSAMYLCASSTQTETQYFGPGTRLLVL.

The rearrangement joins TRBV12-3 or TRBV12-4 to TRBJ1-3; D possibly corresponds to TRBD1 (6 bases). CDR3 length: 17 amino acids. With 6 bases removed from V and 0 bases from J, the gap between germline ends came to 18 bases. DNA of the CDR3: TGTGCCAGCAGGCCGGGACATCTCGTTTCCTCTGGAAACACCATATATTTT. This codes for CASRPGHLVSSGNTIYF.

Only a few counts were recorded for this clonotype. The chain's CDR3 is CASSSRNLRVSPLHF. CDR3 sequence (DNA): TGTGCCAGCAGCTCACGTAACCTGCGGGTCTCACCCCTCCACTTT. The J gene is TRBJ1-6, the V gene TRBV7-2; no clear D gene. The V end was cut by 4 bases, the J end by 10 bases, with 17 bases between. This CDR3 region has 15 residues. Germline V CDR1 and CDR2: SGHTA, FQGNSA. The full variable domain, completed using reference TRBV7-2 and TRBJ1-6, is GAGVSQSPSNKVTEKGKDVELRCDPISGHTALYWYRQSLGQGLEFLIYFQGNSAPDKSGLPSDRFSAERTGGSVSTLTIQRTQQEDSAVYLCASSSRNLRVSPLHFGNGTRLTVT.

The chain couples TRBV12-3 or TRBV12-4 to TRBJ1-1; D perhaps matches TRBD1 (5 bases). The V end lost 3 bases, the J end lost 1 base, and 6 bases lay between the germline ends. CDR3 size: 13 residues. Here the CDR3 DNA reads TGTGCCAGCAGTTTTGGGGGGAACACTGAAGCTTTCTTT. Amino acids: CASSFGGNTEAFF.

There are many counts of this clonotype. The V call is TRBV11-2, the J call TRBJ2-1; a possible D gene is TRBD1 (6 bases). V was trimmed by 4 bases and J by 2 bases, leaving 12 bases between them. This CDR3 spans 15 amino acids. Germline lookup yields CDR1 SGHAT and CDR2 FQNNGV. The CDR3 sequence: CASSSLRGAYNEQFF. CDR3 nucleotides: TGTGCCAGCAGCTCACTCAGGGGAGCCTACAATGAGCAGTTCTTC.

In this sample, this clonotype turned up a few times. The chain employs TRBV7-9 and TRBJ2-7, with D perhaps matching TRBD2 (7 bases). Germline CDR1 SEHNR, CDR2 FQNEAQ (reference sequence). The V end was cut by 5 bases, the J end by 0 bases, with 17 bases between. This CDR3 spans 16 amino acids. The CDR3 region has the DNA TGTGCCAGCAGCCCGGACCCGGGGGGCTACTCCTACGAGCAGTACTTC. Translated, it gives CASSPDPGGYSYEQYF.

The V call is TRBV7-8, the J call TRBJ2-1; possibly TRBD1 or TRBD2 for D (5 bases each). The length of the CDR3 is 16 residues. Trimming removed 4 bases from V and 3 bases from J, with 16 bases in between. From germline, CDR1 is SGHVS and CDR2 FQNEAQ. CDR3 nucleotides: TGTGCCAGCAGCTCCCCTCATGGGGGTGACTACAATGAGCAGTTCTTC. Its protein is CASSSPHGGDYNEQFF.

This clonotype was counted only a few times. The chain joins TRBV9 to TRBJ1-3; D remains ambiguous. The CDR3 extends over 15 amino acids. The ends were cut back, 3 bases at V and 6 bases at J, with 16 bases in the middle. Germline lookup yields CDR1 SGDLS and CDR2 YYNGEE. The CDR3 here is CASSARWGTKNTIYF. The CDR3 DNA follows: TGTGCCAGCAGCGCGAGGTGGGGAACGAAAAACACCATATATTTT.

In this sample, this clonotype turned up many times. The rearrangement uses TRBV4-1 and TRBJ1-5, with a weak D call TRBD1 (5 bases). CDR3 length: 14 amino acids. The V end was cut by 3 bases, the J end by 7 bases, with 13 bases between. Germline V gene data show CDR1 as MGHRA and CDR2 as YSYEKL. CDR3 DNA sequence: TGCGCCAGCAGCCAGGCACAGGCGGTCCAGCCCCAGCATTTT. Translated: CASSQAQAVQPQHF.

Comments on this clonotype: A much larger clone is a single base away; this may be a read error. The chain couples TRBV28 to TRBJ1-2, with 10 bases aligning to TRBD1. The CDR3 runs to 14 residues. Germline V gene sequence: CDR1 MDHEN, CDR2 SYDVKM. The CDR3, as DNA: TGTACCAGCAGTTGGACAGGGGGAGGGTATGGCTACACCTTC. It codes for CTSSWTGGGYGYTF.

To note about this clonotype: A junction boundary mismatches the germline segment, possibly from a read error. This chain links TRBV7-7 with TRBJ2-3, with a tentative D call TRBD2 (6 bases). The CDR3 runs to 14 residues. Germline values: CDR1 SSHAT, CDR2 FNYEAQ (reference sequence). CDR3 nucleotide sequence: TGTGCTAGCAGCTTGGGGACTCCTCCAGATACGCAGTATTTT. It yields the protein CASSLGTPPDTQYF.

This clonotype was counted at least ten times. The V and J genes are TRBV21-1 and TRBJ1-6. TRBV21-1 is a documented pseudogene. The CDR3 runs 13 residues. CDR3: CASSKEKNSPLHF. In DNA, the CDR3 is TGTGCCAGCAGCAAAGAGAAGAATTCACCCCTCCACTTT.

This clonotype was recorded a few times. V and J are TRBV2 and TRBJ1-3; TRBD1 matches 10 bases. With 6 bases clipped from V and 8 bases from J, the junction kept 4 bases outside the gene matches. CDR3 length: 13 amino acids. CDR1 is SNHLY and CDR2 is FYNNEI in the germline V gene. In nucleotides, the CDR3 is TGTGCCAGCAGCGGGACAGGGGTCGACACCATATATTTT. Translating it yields CASSGTGVDTIYF.

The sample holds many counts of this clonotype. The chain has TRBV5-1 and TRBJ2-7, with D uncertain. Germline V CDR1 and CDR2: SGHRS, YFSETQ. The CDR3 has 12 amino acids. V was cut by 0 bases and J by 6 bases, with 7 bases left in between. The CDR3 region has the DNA TGCGCCAGCAGCTTGGGTACGAGCGAGCAGTACTTC. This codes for CASSLGTSEQYF.

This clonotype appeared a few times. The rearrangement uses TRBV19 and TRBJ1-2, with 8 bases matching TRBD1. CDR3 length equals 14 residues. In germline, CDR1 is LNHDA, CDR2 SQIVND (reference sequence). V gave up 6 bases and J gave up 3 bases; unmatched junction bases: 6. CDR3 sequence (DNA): TGTGCCAGTAGGCGGACAGGGAAAGACTATGGCTACACCTTC. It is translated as CASRRTGKDYGYTF.

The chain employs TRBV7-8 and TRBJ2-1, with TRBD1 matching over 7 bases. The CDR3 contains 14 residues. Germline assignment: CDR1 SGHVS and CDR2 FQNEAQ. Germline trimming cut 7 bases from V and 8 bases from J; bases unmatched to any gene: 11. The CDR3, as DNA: TGTGCCAGCAACCGAGGGGTCCAGGGGGATGAGCAGTTCTTC. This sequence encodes CASNRGVQGDEQFF.